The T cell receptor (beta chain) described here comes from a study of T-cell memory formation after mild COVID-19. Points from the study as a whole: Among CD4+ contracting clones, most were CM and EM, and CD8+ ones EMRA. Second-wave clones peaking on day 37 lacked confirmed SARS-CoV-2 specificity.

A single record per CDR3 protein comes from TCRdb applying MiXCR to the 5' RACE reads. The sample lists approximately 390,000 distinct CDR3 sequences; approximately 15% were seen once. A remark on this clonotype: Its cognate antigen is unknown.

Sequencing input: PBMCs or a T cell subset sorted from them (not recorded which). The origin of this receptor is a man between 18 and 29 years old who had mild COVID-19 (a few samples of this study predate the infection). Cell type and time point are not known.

The DNA of the CDR3 is TGTGCCAGCAGGACACTTTGGGAGCAGTACTTC. Its translation is CASRTLWEQYF. The J gene is TRBJ2-7, the V gene TRBV6-5; D is uncertain. Trimming left V 6 bases short and J 7 bases short, with 10 bases between. CDR1 is MNHEY and CDR2 is SVGAGI in the germline V gene. This CDR3 is built from 11 residues.